The T cell receptor beta chain described here comes from a study of response to subunit inactivated influenza vaccine (dated by TCRdb to the late 2010s). Background for the entire study: To follow how T cells responded to a trivalent subunit inactivated influenza vaccine, the researchers relied on deep quantitative profiling of the T cell receptor repertoire. Broader findings and caveats from the paper: It was suggested by the authors that each seasonal influenza vaccination may recruit only a limited number of new T cells.

The germline V and J ends show losses of 1 base and 4 bases respectively, and no gene match explains 6 bases of the junction. The CDR3 has 16 amino acids, counting the end cysteine and phenylalanine. The retained sequence is limited to the CDR3, 48 bases, with the frame set at the first base. CDR1 is given as MNHEY and CDR2 as SVGAGI, both from the germline V gene. About this clonotype: No cognate antigen has been identified for it. Qualities for individual bases were not recorded, and no much larger clone is one base off.

Libraries were built with RT-PCR. Sequencing was performed on an Illumina HiSeq 2500. TCRdb handled the public reads itself, with Q25 trimming in fastp and clone calling in MiXCR, and kept productive beta chains. Each CDR3 protein gets just one entry, which takes the most common genes and DNA from the rows behind it. Within this sample are around 790,000 distinct CDR3 sequences, with about 20% of them counted one time only. Roughly 10% of the sample belongs to the ten largest clones. Sample: PBMCs from blood, taken around 5 days after vaccination. This sequence originates from a man aged 45-60 years who received an inactivated influenza vaccine. Donor details come from another sample of the same person, matched by shared clones. The chain is made from TRBV6-5 and TRBJ2-3, and 9 junctional nucleotides match TRBD2. The nucleotides are TGTGCCAGCAGTTACTTGCGGGGGGGCCGTGCAGATACGCAGTATTTT. Protein translation: CASSYLRGGRADTQYF.